A selection of T cell receptor beta chains follows, all from one sample in a study of T cell clonotyping in hematopoietic cell transplantation. Sequenced by immunoSEQ multiplex PCR; TCRdb stores in-frame clones only, minus some. The repertoire consists of roughly 28,000 clones, with about 93% occurring once and the leading ten covering about 2.2%. The sequencing used peripheral blood mononuclear cells, collected before stem cell transplant. These receptors were taken from a man aged 50-59 years with acute myeloid leukemia. Some clones in this sample may be carry-over from other donors' samples. The CDR3 runs from the conserved cysteine through the conserved F or W.

>TRBJ2-5|TRBV6-4
CASSEGTGGTQYF
>TRBJ1-3|TRBV30
CAWSVLNRGNTIYF
>TRBJ2-7|TRBV7-2
CASSHPPGSSYEQYF
>TRBJ2-1|TRBV5-1
CASSPSGTLVNEQFF
>TRBJ2-5|TRBV19
CASRGTSNETQYF
>TRBJ2-7|TRBV5-1
CASSFRPPYEQYF
>TRBJ1-1|TRBV5-1
CASRNRDGEGGAFF
>TRBJ2-3|TRBV7-2
CASSLPNVRDTQYF
>TRBJ1-5|TRBV23-1
CASKTGGQPQHF
>TRBJ1-6|TRBV5-1
CASTLGTAYNSPLHF
>TRBJ2-3|TRBV7-2
CASSLEVVTDTQYF
>TRBJ2-2|TRBV19
CASSILAGDIGELFF
>TRBJ2-7|TRBV18
CASSPLGQLEQYF
>TRBJ1-3|TRBV4-3
CASSQDPPTGESWNTIYF
>TRBJ1-4|TRBV19
CASKQGRANEKLFF
>TRBJ1-2|TRBV5-6
CASSSGPTEFYGYTF
>TRBJ1-1|TRBV9
CASSVRSGGGTEAFF
>TRBJ2-3|TRBV19
CASSWVSTDTQYF
>TRBJ1-2|TRBV19
CASSAGTGLLHGYTF
>TRBJ1-5|TRBV19
CATRVWEGNQPQHF
>TRBJ2-7|TRBV7-2
CASSQGDEQYF
>TRBJ2-3|TRBV28
CASSPGLAGVTDTQYF
>TRBJ2-7|TRBV19
CASSWKGLAGTYEQYF
>TRBJ2-5|TRBV19
CASRKGYKETQYF
>TRBJ1-4|TRBV4-1
CASSQRTGDEKLFF
>TRBJ2-7|TRBV9
CASSAGPSAYEQYF
>TRBJ2-1|TRBV4-3
CASSQEARYNEQFF
>TRBJ2-3|TRBV28
CASRSGAGGPDTQYF
>TRBJ1-4|TRBV5-1
CASSLRGEKLFF
>TRBJ2-5|TRBV28
CASSPITVVETQYF
>TRBJ1-2|TRBV2
CASSGREGTYNYGYTF
>TRBJ2-7|TRBV7-2
CASSLTTSVNEQYF
>TRBJ1-6|TRBV28
CASSWDQGAAYNSPLHF
>TRBJ1-3|TRBV15
CATSRDLAGGYGNTIYF
>TRBJ2-5|TRBV7-7
CASSLKKGGGETQYF
>TRBJ2-7|TRBV2
CASSNRGPWEQYF
>TRBJ2-2|TRBV2
CASSPVNRASPGELFF
>TRBJ2-5|TRBV7-3
CASSLLGGTTTQYF
>TRBJ1-3|TRBV19
CASRSQGASGNTIYF
>TRBJ1-2|TRBV4-1
CASSQVGTGNYGYTF
>TRBJ1-1|TRBV29-1
CSGGKRNTEAFF
>TRBJ2-5|TRBV11-2
CASSLVALQETQYF
>TRBJ2-1|TRBV30
CAWRGGARMNEQFF
>TRBJ1-1|TRBV6-5
CASSYSATGNTEAFF
>TRBJ1-2|TRBV6-5
CASSSDIYGYTF
>TRBJ2-7|TRBV2
CASSEIGLEQYF
>TRBJ2-1|TRBV7-6
CASSQPGLAGNEQFF
>TRBJ2-7|TRBV25-1
CASSEDRASYEQYF
>TRBJ1-5|TRBV10-3
CAISEGGVNQPQHF
>TRBJ2-5|TRBV7-6
CASTRRGEEETQYF